These 18 T cell receptor beta chains were all obtained from the same sample, sequenced in a study of vaccination and CD4 T cells after COVID-19. The Oncomine TCR Beta short-read assay generated sequence data from the DNA of cultured CD4+ T cells. One entry per CDR3 protein results from TCRdb running MiXCR on the PCR reads. The sample carries approximately 17,000 distinct CDR3 sequences, roughly 58% recorded once. Their antigens are not known. Treatment of the sample: 10-day PBMC culture with coronavirus spike peptide pools or control peptides (ViraFEST assay). Sequencing used CD4+ T cells from blood, cultured in vitro, obtained before SARS-CoV-2 vaccination. These receptors were collected from a human donor who had recovered from COVID-19.

CDR3: CASRGAGGYTGELFF. CDR3 nucleotides: TGTGCCAGCAGGGGAGCGGGAGGGTACACCGGGGAGCTGTTTTTT. The V call is TRBV2, the J call TRBJ2-2; 10 positions match TRBD2. Trimming took 6 bases from V and 3 from J; bases not matched to a gene: 4. The CDR3 consists of 15 residues. The V gene's germline CDR1 is SNHLY and CDR2 FYNNEI.

The rearrangement links TRBV7-2 to TRBJ2-3, with D unclear. Germline V CDR1 and CDR2: SGHTA, FQGNSA. The CDR3 has 14 amino acids. The V end was cut by 1 base, the J end by 5 bases, with 10 bases between. CDR3 in DNA: TGTGCCAGCAGCTTAGTTATCGGTGGAGATACGCAGTATTTT. This sequence encodes CASSLVIGGDTQYF.

This clonotype was observed a few times. V gene TRBV7-3 combines with J gene TRBJ1-6, with D uncertain. Trimming pared 5 bases from V and 4 bases from J, leaving 6 bases between. Germline V gene sequence: CDR1 SGHTA, CDR2 FQGTGA. The CDR3 sequence is 13 residues long. The CDR3 sequence is CASSRTYNSPLHF. For the CDR3, the DNA is TGTGCCAGCAGCCGAACATATAATTCACCCCTCCACTTT.

V is TRBV20-1 and J is TRBJ1-2, with D possibly matching TRBD1 (5 bases). V shed 6 bases and J shed 5 bases, with 28 bases lying between them. Germline CDR1 is DFQATT and CDR2 is SNEGSKA (reference sequence). The CDR3 spans 17 residues. Written as DNA, the CDR3 is TGCAGTGCCGCGTCCCTCGGGCAGGGAAGTCTGGGGTATGGCTACACCTTC. This encodes CSAASLGQGSLGYGYTF.

This clonotype was seen a few times. This chain uses TRBV14 with TRBJ2-3; 10 bases agree with TRBD2. CDR1 and CDR2 from the germline V gene are SGHDN and FVKESK. J gave up 2 bases and V 0 bases, and 5 bases lay outside the gene matches. CDR3 length: 17 residues. CDR3 sequence: CASSQEALAGLTDTQYF. Written as DNA, the CDR3 is TGTGCCAGCAGCCAAGAGGCACTAGCGGGGCTCACAGATACGCAGTATTTT.

The chain joins TRBV20-1 to TRBJ1-1, with D possibly TRBD1 on 5 matching bases. Trimming stripped 6 bases from V and 1 base from J, with 9 bases between. CDR3 size: 12 residues. CDR1 and CDR2 from the germline V gene are DFQATT and SNEGSKA (reference sequence). CDR3 sequence: CSAFTGNTEAFF. In DNA form, the CDR3 reads TGCAGTGCATTCACAGGGAACACTGAAGCTTTCTTT.

This clonotype was observed a few times. The genes are TRBV7-9 and TRBJ1-3; no reliable D call. Germline CDR1 SEHNR, CDR2 FQNEAQ (reference sequence). CDR3 length: 13 residues. Trimming removed 5 bases from V and 0 bases from J, with 5 bases in between. The CDR3 region is CASSTNSGNTIYF. CDR3 DNA sequence: TGTGCCAGCAGCACAAACTCTGGAAACACCATATATTTT. The entire variable domain, with the rest obtained from reference TRBV7-9 and TRBJ1-3, is as follows: DTGVSQNPRHKITKRGQNVTFRCDPISEHNRLYWYRQTLGQGPEFLTYFQNEAQLEKSRLLSDRFSAERPKGSFSTLEIQRTEQGDSAMYLCASSTNSGNTIYFGEGSWLTVV.

The J gene is TRBJ2-5, the V gene TRBV10-3, with D perhaps matching TRBD2 (5 bases). This CDR3 region has 15 residues. The germline V gene encodes CDR1 ENHRY and CDR2 SYGVKD. V was pared by 6 bases and J by 1 base, with 15 bases between. The CDR3 here is CAISASVGGQETQYF. DNA of the CDR3: TGTGCCATCAGCGCATCTGTAGGAGGCCAAGAGACCCAGTACTTC.

V and J are TRBV5-8 and TRBJ1-5; 8 positions agree with TRBD1. The V segment lost 4 bases and the J segment 5 bases; nucleotides outside the gene matches: 8. The CDR3 sequence is 15 residues long. Germline V gene sequence: CDR1 SGHTS, CDR2 YDEGEE. For the CDR3, the DNA is TGTGCCAGCAGCCCGACAGGGGTTGGCGATCAGCCCCAGCATTTT. Translated, it gives CASSPTGVGDQPQHF.

The chain recombines TRBV5-6 with TRBJ2-1; D tentatively reads TRBD1 or TRBD2 (5 bases each). V dropped 4 bases and J dropped 7 bases, with 12 bases sitting between them. The germline CDR1 and CDR2 sequences are SGHDT and YYEEEE. This CDR3 comprises 13 residues. CDR3 loop: CASSVGTKNEQFF. CDR3 DNA: TGTGCCAGCAGCGTAGGGACCAAAAATGAGCAGTTCTTC.

This clonotype was detected only a few times. The chain combines TRBV20-1 with TRBJ1-3; D unclear. Germline CDR1 DFQATT, CDR2 SNEGSKA (reference sequence). Trimming pared 1 base from V and 0 bases from J, leaving 13 bases between. The CDR3 covers 16 residues. DNA of the CDR3: TGCAGTGCTAGAGCAGGAGGGCATTCCTCTGGAAACACCATATATTTT. The encoded protein is CSARAGGHSSGNTIYF.

The chain carries TRBV6-2 or TRBV6-3 and TRBJ2-2; 9 bases align to TRBD2. With V trimmed by 6 bases and J by 4 bases, 9 bases remained unmatched. The length of the CDR3 is 16 residues. Germline V gene data show CDR1 as MNHEY and CDR2 as SVGEGT. The CDR3: CASSRGLALGTGELFF. CDR3 bases: TGTGCCAGCAGCCGTGGACTAGCGTTGGGCACCGGGGAGCTGTTTTTT.

This chain uses TRBV28 with TRBJ1-5; weak D call: TRBD1 (6 bases). Germline loops: CDR1 MDHEN, CDR2 SYDVKM. Trimming pared 8 bases from V and 2 bases from J, leaving 19 bases between. This CDR3 spans 16 amino acids. CDR3 region: CASSYGGAVGNQPQHF. The CDR3 DNA reads as TGTGCCAGCTCCTACGGGGGGGCCGTGGGCAATCAGCCCCAGCATTTT. The entire variable domain, with the rest obtained from reference TRBV28 and TRBJ1-5, is as follows: DVKVTQSSRYLVKRTGEKVFLECVQDMDHENMFWYRQDPGLGLRLIYFSYDVKMKEKGDIPEGYSVSREKKERFSLILESASTNQTSMYLCASSYGGAVGNQPQHFGDGTRLSIL.

V gene TRBV7-3 combines with J gene TRBJ1-5; 9 bases align to TRBD1. The CDR3 has 13 amino acids. The V segment lost 5 bases and the J segment 5 bases; nucleotides outside the gene matches: 1. Per the germline V gene, CDR1 is SGHTA and CDR2 is FQGTGA. The chain's CDR3 is CASSRDRDQPQHF. The CDR3 coding sequence is TGTGCCAGCAGCCGGGACAGGGATCAGCCCCAGCATTTT.

The chain has TRBV20-1 and TRBJ2-1; 11 bases are shared with TRBD2. CDR3 size: 15 residues. V lost 3 bases and J lost 12; bases outside the gene matches: 13. CDR1 and CDR2 (germline): DFQATT, SNEGSKA (reference sequence). In nucleotides, the CDR3 is TGCAGTGCTAGGGTACTAGCGGGGGTGAGTGGTTGGCAGTTCTTC. This encodes CSARVLAGVSGWQFF.

This clonotype has only a few counts. The chain employs TRBV20-1 and TRBJ2-5, with D unresolved. CDR3 size: 12 residues. Germline assignment: CDR1 DFQATT and CDR2 SNEGSKA (reference sequence). Trimming removed 6 bases at V and 2 bases at J, with 10 bases between. The CDR3 nucleotides read TGCAGTGCGATTCCGGTACAAGAGACCCAGTACTTC. Its protein is CSAIPVQETQYF.

The rearrangement links TRBV5-1 to TRBJ2-5; 7 nucleotides match TRBD1. Germline CDR1 is SGHRS and CDR2 is YFSETQ. The V segment lost 4 bases and the J segment 7 bases; nucleotides outside the gene matches: 4. The length of the CDR3 is 12 residues. Here the CDR3 reads CASSGQAGTQYF. The CDR3, as DNA: TGCGCCAGCAGCGGACAGGCAGGGACCCAGTACTTC.

Here the CDR3 reads CASSLRGLTTDTQYF. CDR3 DNA: TGTGCCAGCAGCTTAAGAGGGCTCACGACAGATACGCAGTATTTT. The rearrangement joins TRBV7-3 to TRBJ2-3; weak D call: TRBD2 (5 bases). This CDR3 contains 15 residues. CDR1 is SGHTA, CDR2 FQGTGA, per germline. V was cut by 1 base and J by 3 bases, with 11 bases left in between.